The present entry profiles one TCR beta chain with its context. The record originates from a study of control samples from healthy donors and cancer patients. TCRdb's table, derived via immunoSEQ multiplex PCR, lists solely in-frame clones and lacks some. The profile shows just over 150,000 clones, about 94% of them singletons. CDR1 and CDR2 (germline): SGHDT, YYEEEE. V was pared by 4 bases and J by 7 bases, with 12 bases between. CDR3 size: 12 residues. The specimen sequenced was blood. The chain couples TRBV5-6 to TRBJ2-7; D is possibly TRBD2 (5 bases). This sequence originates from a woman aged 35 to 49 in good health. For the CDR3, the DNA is TGTGCCAGCAGCACCACCGCGGGTGAGCAGTACTTC. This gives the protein CASSTTAGEQYF.